These 14 T cell receptor beta chains were all obtained from the same sample, sequenced in a study of cytomegalovirus exposure and HLA in healthy donors (dated by TCRdb to the late 2010s). Libraries came from the immunoSEQ multiplex PCR assay. For the multiplex PCR, a mixture combining 60 forward primers for TCR Vbeta segments and 13 reverse primers for TCR Jbeta segments was used. This is the immuneACCESS table as TCRdb keeps it, with only in-frame sequences that have V and J called. A part of the clones is gone; compared with another copy, unresolved V genes explain less than half, and the rest is unexplained. This sample has around 130,000 clones in its table, and approximately 85% of those were observed once. The top ten hold about 0.51% of the sample. What was sequenced was PBMCs. The receptors come from a woman in her thirties or forties in good health and CMV-seronegative.

CDR3 amino acids: CASSRGQGADTQYF. In nucleotides, the CDR3 is TGTGCCAGCAGCCGGGGACAGGGGGCAGATACGCAGTATTTT. This sequence joins TRBV11-2 and TRBJ2-3; 11 nucleotides align to TRBD1. CDR3 length: 14 residues. V gave up 5 bases and J gave up 4 bases; unmatched junction bases: 2. CDR1 is SGHAT, CDR2 FQNNGV, per germline.

The chain has TRBV4-2 and TRBJ2-3; no clear D. This CDR3 contains 11 residues. Deletions cut 1 base from V and 14 bases from J, with 10 bases between. CDR1 LGHNA and CDR2 YNFKEQ come from the germline V gene. CDR3 nucleotides: TGTGCCAGCAGCCAAGGGATAGAGCGGTATTTT. Encoded protein: CASSQGIERYF.

This clone was found a few times. Other DNA sequences in the sample encode the same CDR3. The chain couples TRBV7-8 to TRBJ1-6, with D perhaps matching TRBD1 (5 bases). V lost 5 bases and J lost 4, with 9 bases in between. Germline V gives CDR1 SGHVS, CDR2 FQNEAQ. The CDR3 has 14 residues. For the CDR3, the DNA is TGTGCCAGCAGCACAAGGGGATATAATTCACCCCTCCACTTT. It encodes CASSTRGYNSPLHF.

This sequence joins TRBV6-5 and TRBJ1-2, with 7 bases lining up with TRBD1. Germline V gene sequence: CDR1 MNHEY, CDR2 SVGAGI. The CDR3 consists of 13 residues. After removal of 6 bases from V and 8 bases from J, the junction contained 9 bases not matched to a gene. This chain's CDR3 is CASRDRQGRGYTF. In DNA, the CDR3 is TGTGCCAGCAGAGACCGACAGGGACGCGGCTACACCTTC.

V and J are TRBV7-6 and TRBJ2-1, with no clear D. V lost 6 bases and J 5 bases, leaving 14 bases between the germline ends. The CDR3 covers 14 residues. Per the germline V gene, CDR1 is SGHVS and CDR2 is FNYEAQ. The CDR3 protein is CASSLLVFDNEQFF. CDR3 nucleotides: TGTGCCAGCAGTCTCCTAGTTTTCGACAATGAGCAGTTCTTC.

In its sample, this clone was seen a few times. The chain links TRBV4-1 to TRBJ1-1, with 8 bases identical to TRBD1. The V segment lost 5 bases and the J segment 1 base; nucleotides outside the gene matches: 3. The V gene's germline CDR1 is MGHRA and CDR2 YSYEKL. The CDR3 is 14 amino acids. The CDR3 sequence: CASSSGTGNTEAFF. The DNA of the CDR3 is TGCGCCAGCAGCTCCGGGACAGGGAACACTGAAGCTTTCTTT.

The CDR3 DNA sequence: TGTGCCAGCAGCGTAGCTAGCGGGAACACCGGGGAGCTGTTTTTT. Translated, it gives CASSVASGNTGELFF. This chain joins TRBV9 and TRBJ2-2, with TRBD2 matching 7 bases. The CDR3 length is 15 residues. In germline, CDR1 is SGDLS, CDR2 YYNGEE. Trimming removed 0 bases from V and 1 base from J; junction bases left unmatched: 0.

The chain links TRBV2 to TRBJ1-5; D is uncertain. The CDR3 loop spans 17 amino acids. Trimming shortened V by 5 bases and J by 1 base, and 18 bases separated the two germline ends. Looked up from germline, CDR1 is SNHLY and CDR2 is FYNNEI. CDR3 nucleotide sequence: TGTGCCAGCAGTAGAAATACGGGGAGTCCGAGCAATCAGCCCCAGCATTTT. Its translation is CASSRNTGSPSNQPQHF.

The count of this clone is one. This chain links TRBV7-6 with TRBJ2-1; the match to TRBD2 covers 10 bases. Trimming at V came to 6 bases and at J to 0 bases, leaving 14 bases not matched to a gene. Germline V CDR1 and CDR2: SGHVS, FNYEAQ. This CDR3 is 19 amino acids long. CDR3 in DNA: TGTGCCAGCAGTCTAGCGTTAGCGGGAGGCCAGAGCTCCTACAATGAGCAGTTCTTC. Its translation is CASSLALAGGQSSYNEQFF.

The chain combines TRBV6-6 with TRBJ1-1; TRBD1 agrees at 8 bases. V was pared by 1 base and J by 6 bases, with 4 bases of the junction left unmatched. This CDR3 spans 14 amino acids. Germline V gene data show CDR1 as MNHNY and CDR2 as SVGAGI (reference sequence). The CDR3 loop reads CASSYLGTGSEAFF. The CDR3 region has the DNA TGTGCCAGCAGTTACTTGGGGACAGGTTCTGAAGCTTTCTTT.

The rearrangement links TRBV28 to TRBJ2-1, with D hard to call. Germline CDR1 reads MDHEN; CDR2 reads SYDVKM. This CDR3 contains 12 residues. Trimming stripped 3 bases from V and 9 bases from J, with 9 bases between. CDR3 in amino acids: CASSFLGSEQFF. In nucleotides, the CDR3 is TGTGCCAGCAGTTTTCTAGGAAGTGAGCAGTTCTTC.

The rearrangement links TRBV28 to TRBJ2-1, with D possibly being TRBD1 (6 bases). The germline CDR1 and CDR2 sequences are MDHEN and SYDVKM. V was pared by 7 bases and J by 5 bases, with 18 bases between. The length of the CDR3 is 15 residues. Here the CDR3 reads CASTRPATGNNEQFF. CDR3 sequence (DNA): TGTGCCAGCACCCGCCCGGCGACAGGTAACAATGAGCAGTTCTTC.

The V call is TRBV5-4, the J call TRBJ2-1; possibly TRBD1 for D (6 bases). CDR1 is SGHNT and CDR2 is YYREEE in the germline V gene (reference sequence). The CDR3 is 15 residues long. Trimming stripped 3 bases from V and 2 bases from J, with 12 bases between. The DNA for the CDR3 is TGTGCCAGCAGCTGGGAGACAGGCCCCTACAATGAGCAGTTCTTC. Translating gives CASSWETGPYNEQFF.

The rearrangement uses TRBV6-5 and TRBJ1-1; 11 bases agree with TRBD1. CDR1 is MNHEY, CDR2 SVGAGI, per germline. J lost 1 base, V lost 6 bases, and 4 bases had no gene match. This CDR3 is built from 15 residues. The CDR3 protein is CASRRTGGGNTEAFF. CDR3 DNA: TGTGCCAGCAGGAGGACAGGGGGCGGGAACACTGAAGCTTTCTTT.